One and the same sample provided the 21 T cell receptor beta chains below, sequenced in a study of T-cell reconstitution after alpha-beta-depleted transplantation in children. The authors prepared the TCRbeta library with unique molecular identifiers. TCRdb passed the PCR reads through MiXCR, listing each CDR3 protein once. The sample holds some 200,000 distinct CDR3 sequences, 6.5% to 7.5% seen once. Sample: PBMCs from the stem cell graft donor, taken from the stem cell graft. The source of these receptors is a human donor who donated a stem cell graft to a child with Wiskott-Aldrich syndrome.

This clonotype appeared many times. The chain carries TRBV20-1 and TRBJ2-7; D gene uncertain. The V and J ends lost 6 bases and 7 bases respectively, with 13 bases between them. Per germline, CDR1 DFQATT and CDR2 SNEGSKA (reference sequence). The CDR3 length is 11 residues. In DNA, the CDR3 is TGCAGTGCAAAGGGTAGTGGTGAGCAGTACTTC. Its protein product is CSAKGSGEQYF.

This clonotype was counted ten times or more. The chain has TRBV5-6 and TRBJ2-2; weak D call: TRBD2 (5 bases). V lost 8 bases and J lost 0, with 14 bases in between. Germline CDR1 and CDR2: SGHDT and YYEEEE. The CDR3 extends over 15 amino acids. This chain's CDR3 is CASTSGPANTGELFF. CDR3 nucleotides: TGTGCCAGTACCAGCGGTCCTGCGAACACCGGGGAGCTGTTTTTT.

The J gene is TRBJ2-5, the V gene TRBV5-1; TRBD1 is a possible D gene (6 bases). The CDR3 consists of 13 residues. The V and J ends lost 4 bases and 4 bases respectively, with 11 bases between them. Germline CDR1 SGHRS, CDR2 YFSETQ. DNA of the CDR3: TGCGCCAGCAGCGTCCCAGGGGTAGAGACCCAGTACTTC. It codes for CASSVPGVETQYF.

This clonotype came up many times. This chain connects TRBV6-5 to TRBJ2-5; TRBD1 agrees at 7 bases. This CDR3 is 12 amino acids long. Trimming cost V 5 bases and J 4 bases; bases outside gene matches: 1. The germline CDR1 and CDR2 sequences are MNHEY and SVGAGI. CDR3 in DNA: TGTGCCAGCAGTAGGGACAGAGAGACCCAGTACTTC. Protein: CASSRDRETQYF.

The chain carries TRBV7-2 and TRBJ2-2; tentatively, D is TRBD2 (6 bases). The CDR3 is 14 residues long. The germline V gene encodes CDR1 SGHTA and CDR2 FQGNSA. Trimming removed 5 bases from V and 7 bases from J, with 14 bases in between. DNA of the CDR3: TGTGCCAGCAGCCGGGGGTGGAATGACGGGGAGCTGTTTTTT. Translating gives CASSRGWNDGELFF.

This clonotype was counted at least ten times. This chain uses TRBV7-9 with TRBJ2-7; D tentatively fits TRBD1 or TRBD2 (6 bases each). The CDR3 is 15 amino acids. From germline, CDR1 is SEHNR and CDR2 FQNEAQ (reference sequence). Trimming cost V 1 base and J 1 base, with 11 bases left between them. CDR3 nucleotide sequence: TGTGCCAGCAGCTTAGGGGGGGACACGTCCTACGAGCAGTACTTC. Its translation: CASSLGGDTSYEQYF.

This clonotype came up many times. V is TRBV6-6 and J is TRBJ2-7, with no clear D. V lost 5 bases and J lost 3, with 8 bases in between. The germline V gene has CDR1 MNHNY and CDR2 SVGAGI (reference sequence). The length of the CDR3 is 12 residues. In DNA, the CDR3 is TGTGCCAGCAGTCAGAGAGTCTACGAGCAGTACTTC. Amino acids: CASSQRVYEQYF.

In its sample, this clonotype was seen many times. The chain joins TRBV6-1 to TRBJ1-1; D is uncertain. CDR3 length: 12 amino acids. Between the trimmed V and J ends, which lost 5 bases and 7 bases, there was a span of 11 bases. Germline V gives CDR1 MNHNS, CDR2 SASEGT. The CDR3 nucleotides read TGTGCCAGCAGTTTAGGGCGGCTTGAAGCTTTCTTT. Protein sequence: CASSLGRLEAFF.

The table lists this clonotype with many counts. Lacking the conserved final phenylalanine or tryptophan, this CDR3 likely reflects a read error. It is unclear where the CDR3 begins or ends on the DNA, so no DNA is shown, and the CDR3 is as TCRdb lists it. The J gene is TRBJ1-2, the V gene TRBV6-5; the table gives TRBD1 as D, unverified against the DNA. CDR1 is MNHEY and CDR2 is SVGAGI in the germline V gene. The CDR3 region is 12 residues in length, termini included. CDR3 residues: CASSYKGQKATL.

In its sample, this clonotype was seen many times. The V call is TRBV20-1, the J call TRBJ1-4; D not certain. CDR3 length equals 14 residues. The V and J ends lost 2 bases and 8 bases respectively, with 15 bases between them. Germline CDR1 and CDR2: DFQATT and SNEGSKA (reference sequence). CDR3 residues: CSARPPGWNEKLFF. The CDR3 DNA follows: TGCAGTGCTAGACCACCCGGATGGAACGAAAAACTGTTTTTT.

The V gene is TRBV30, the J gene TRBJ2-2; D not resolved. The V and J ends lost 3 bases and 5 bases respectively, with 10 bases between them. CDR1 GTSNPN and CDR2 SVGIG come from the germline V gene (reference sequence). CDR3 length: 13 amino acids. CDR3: CAWSPGPTGELFF. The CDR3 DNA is TGTGCCTGGAGCCCTGGACCGACCGGGGAGCTGTTTTTT.

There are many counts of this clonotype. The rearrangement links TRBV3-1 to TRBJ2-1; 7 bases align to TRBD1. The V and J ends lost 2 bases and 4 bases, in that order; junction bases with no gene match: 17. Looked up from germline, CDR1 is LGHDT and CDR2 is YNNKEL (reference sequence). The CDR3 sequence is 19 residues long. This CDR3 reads CASSQRIGGGRGIYNEQFF. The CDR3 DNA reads TGTGCCAGCAGCCAAAGAATAGGTGGAGGCAGGGGGATTTACAATGAGCAGTTCTTC.

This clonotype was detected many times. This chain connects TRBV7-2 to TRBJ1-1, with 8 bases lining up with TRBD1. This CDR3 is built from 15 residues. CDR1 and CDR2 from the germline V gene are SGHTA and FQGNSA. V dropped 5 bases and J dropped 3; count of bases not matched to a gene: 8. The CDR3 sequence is CASSASRGRYTEAFF. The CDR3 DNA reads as TGTGCCAGCAGCGCCAGCAGGGGGCGTTACACTGAAGCTTTCTTT.

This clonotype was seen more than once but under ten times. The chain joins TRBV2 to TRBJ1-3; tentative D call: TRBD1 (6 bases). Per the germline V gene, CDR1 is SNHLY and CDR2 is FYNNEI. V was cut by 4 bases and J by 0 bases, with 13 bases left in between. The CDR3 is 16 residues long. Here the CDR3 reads CASSGTASHSGNTIYF. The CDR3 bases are TGTGCCAGCAGTGGGACAGCGAGTCACTCTGGAAACACCATATATTTT. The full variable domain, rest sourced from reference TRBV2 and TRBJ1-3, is EPEVTQTPSHQVTQMGQEVILRCVPISNHLYFYWYRQILGQKVEFLVSFYNNEISEKSEIFDDQFSVERPDGSNFTLKIRSTKLEDSAMYFCASSGTASHSGNTIYFGEGSWLTVV.

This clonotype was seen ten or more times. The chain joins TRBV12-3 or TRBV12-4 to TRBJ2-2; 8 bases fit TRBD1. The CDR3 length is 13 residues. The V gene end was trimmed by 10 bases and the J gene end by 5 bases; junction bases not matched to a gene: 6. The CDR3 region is CANAYRGTGELFF. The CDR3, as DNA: TGTGCCAACGCCTACAGGGGGACCGGGGAGCTGTTTTTT.

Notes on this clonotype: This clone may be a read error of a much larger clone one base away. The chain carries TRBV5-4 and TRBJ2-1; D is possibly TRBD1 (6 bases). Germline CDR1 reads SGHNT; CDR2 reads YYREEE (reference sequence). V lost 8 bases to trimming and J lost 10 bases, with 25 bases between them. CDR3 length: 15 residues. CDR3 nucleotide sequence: TGTGCCAGTCTCGATTGGAGACAGGCGGCAGGGGAGCAGTTCTTC. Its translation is CASLDWRQAAGEQFF.

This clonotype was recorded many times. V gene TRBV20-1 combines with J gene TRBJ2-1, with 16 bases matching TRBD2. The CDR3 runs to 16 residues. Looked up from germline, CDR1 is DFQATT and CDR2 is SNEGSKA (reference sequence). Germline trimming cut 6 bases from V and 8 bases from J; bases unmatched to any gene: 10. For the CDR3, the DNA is TGCAGTGCACTCGGGACTAGCGGGAGGGCCGGGGATGAGCAGTTCTTC. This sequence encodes CSALGTSGRAGDEQFF.

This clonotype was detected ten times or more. Here the CDR3 DNA reads TGTGCCAGCAGCCAAGTTTTTGAGAGAATCACCTCCAATGAGCAGTTCTTC. Its protein is CASSQVFERITSNEQFF. V and J are TRBV14 and TRBJ2-1; D call uncertain. Germline CDR1 reads SGHDN; CDR2 reads FVKESK. The V and J ends lost 1 base and 6 bases respectively, with 19 bases between them. The CDR3 consists of 17 residues.

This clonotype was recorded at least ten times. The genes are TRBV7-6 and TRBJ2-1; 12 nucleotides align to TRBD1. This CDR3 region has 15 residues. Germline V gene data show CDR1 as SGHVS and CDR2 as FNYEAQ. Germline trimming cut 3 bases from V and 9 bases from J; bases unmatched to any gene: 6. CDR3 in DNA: TGTGCCAGCAGCTTGGGGGACAGGGGGCGTGGTGAGCAGTTCTTC. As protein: CASSLGDRGRGEQFF.

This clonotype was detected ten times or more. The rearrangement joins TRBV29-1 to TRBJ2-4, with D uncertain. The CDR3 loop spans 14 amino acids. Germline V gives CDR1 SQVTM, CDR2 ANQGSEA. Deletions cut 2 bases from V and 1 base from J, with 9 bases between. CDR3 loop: CSVEKIGAKNIQYF. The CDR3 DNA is TGCAGCGTTGAAAAGATAGGGGCCAAAAACATTCAGTACTTC.

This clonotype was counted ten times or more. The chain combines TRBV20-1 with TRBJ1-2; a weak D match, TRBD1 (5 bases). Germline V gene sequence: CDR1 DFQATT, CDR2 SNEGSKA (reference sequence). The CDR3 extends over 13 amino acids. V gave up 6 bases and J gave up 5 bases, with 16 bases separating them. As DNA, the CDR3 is TGCAGTGCCGTGGGGGGGGTGGGGTATGGCTACACCTTC. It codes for CSAVGGVGYGYTF.